Listed below are T cell receptor beta chains from one sample, sequenced in a study of cytomegalovirus exposure and HLA in healthy donors. Profiling relied on immunoSEQ multiplex PCR, and the TCRdb table lists in-frame clones only, not all of them. Of about 150,000 clones listed, more than 65% are singletons. The sequencing sample was made of PBMCs. The receptors derive from a man in his thirties or forties in good health and CMV-seropositive. Both conserved end residues are part of each CDR3. The order of the fields is J gene, V gene, CDR3 protein.

j_gene: TRBJ2-1; v_gene: TRBV27; CDR3aa: CASSFRVSGGAGYNEQFF
j_gene: TRBJ1-4; v_gene: TRBV28; CDR3aa: CASSLLSDRVSEKLFF
j_gene: TRBJ2-1; v_gene: TRBV27; CDR3aa: CASSRDYRANEQFF
j_gene: TRBJ2-1; v_gene: TRBV27; CDR3aa: CASSLLGGYDEQFF
j_gene: TRBJ1-6; v_gene: TRBV5-1; CDR3aa: CASSPDWGTGQNSPLHF
j_gene: TRBJ1-1; v_gene: TRBV6-6; CDR3aa: CASSPEGAGAFF
j_gene: TRBJ2-2; v_gene: TRBV19; CDR3aa: CASSTPGDTGELFF
j_gene: TRBJ2-1; v_gene: TRBV28; CDR3aa: CASSGTSGRAFRYYNEQFF
j_gene: TRBJ2-7; v_gene: TRBV7-9; CDR3aa: CASSLRLQGQSYEQYF
j_gene: TRBJ1-2; v_gene: TRBV7-9; CDR3aa: CASSLVVIGYGYTF
j_gene: TRBJ2-5; v_gene: TRBV7-2; CDR3aa: CASSLNVGQGRVGQYF
j_gene: TRBJ2-4; v_gene: TRBV21-1; CDR3aa: CASSKGRQGVLRLAKNIQYF
j_gene: TRBJ1-1; v_gene: TRBV6-1; CDR3aa: CASGAGAFDTEAFF
j_gene: TRBJ1-1; v_gene: TRBV7-6; CDR3aa: CASSFSQLNTEAFF
j_gene: TRBJ1-2; v_gene: TRBV28; CDR3aa: CASSLNGDGYTF
j_gene: TRBJ2-1; v_gene: TRBV10-1; CDR3aa: CASSEGDLYEQFF
j_gene: TRBJ1-2; v_gene: TRBV5-1; CDR3aa: CASGTGVYGYTF
j_gene: TRBJ2-4; v_gene: TRBV28; CDR3aa: CASSSSNPDSKNIQYF
j_gene: TRBJ2-7; v_gene: TRBV27; CDR3aa: CASSRRDKSYEQYF
j_gene: TRBJ2-7; v_gene: TRBV11-2; CDR3aa: CASSPTGRRRGDTYEQYF